The present T cell receptor beta chain was sequenced within a study of blood T cell repertoires in COVID-19 (dated by TCRdb to 2019 to 2021). Turning to the overall study: Collaborator samples came from the United States, Italy and Spain and covered acute and convalescent phases of COVID-19. The samples were drawn from two sources: the first 160 participants of the ongoing ImmuneRACE study, and 1,000 to 1,500 subjects contributed by 6 global collaborators. Subjects who had been exposed to COVID-19, were actively infected with it, or had recovered from it provided the deeply sampled blood TCRbeta repertoires that made up the dataset. The material from the prospective study consisted of cDNA or gDNA derived from T cells, B-cell-depleted T cells, or PBMCs. Where available, HLA class I and class II types were obtained from metadata supplied by the sample provider rather than from assay-based typing. A freely available public database, intended as a resource for researchers studying the immune response to SARS-CoV-2, is where the repertoires were released. The sample metadata nearly always contained a de-identified subject ID, COVID-19 status, age in years and sex.

The study at large found these results: The amount of clinical and demographic metadata varied by source and participant and was provided uncurated.

Whole blood was collected in K2EDTA tubes by collaborating institutions according to the institutions' own protocols. For TCRbeta analysis, collaborators shipped samples as frozen whole blood, isolated PBMCs, or DNA extracted from either of those sample types. TCRbeta CDR3 regions were amplified from genomic DNA by means of the immunoSEQ Assay, a bias-controlled multiplex PCR. The authors processed their data as follows. Nucleated cell counts per sample were estimated from amplification of reference gene primers within the assay. To quantify the absolute abundance of each unique TCRbeta CDR3 rearrangement, sequence reads were collapsed and filtered. For each sample, productive Simpson clonality was calculated by taking the square root of Simpson's diversity index across productive rearrangements. The table was pulled from immuneACCESS by TCRdb, which kept in-frame rearrangements only. Such tables lose some clones; where checked, under half of the loss comes from unresolved V genes, and the rest has no known cause. The V and J calls and clone size are taken from that table; D and trimming were inferred from the DNA. The sample data list 100,000 to 150,000 clones, and over 70% of these were observed just once. The ten top clones hold 3.8% of the sample.

A note on this clone: Its antigen target is currently unknown. Base qualities are not at hand, and no much larger clone is one base apart.

According to the germline V gene, CDR1 reads MNHEY and CDR2 reads SVGAGI. The CDR3 spans 14 residues, from the cysteine through the phenylalanine. Of all the DNA, just the CDR3 is kept, 42 bases in frame from base 1. Trimming takes 5 bases from V and 12 bases from J, and the germline ends sit 20 bases apart. The clonotype comes from a woman between 45 and 60 years old with acute or convalescent COVID-19. The source material was peripheral blood. Recombination connected TRBV6-5 to TRBJ2-1; possibly the D gene is TRBD1, per 6 matching bases. The DNA sequence reads TGTGCCAGCAGTCTTCGGACAGTCGAGGACCCGCAGTTCTTC. Its coded protein is CASSLRTVEDPQFF.